The 17 T cell receptor beta chains listed next were all sequenced from one sample in a study of blood T cell repertoires in COVID-19. Data came from immunoSEQ multiplex PCR; TCRdb stores just in-frame clones and leaves some out. This table holds 190,000 or so clones, approximately 85% found once. Sequenced: peripheral blood. The receptors were sampled from an elderly woman with acute or convalescent COVID-19.

The CDR3 sequence: CASSQALYPPYEQYF. Here the CDR3 DNA reads TGTGCCAGCAGCCAAGCTTTATATCCCCCCTACGAGCAGTACTTC. The V and J genes are TRBV3-1 (or the pseudogene TRBV3-2) and TRBJ2-7; no clear D gene. The CDR3 loop spans 15 amino acids. The ends were cut back, 1 base at V and 2 bases at J, with 12 bases in the middle. Germline V gene lookup returns CDR1 LGHDT and CDR2 YNNKEL (reference sequence).

The rearrangement links TRBV5-1 to TRBJ2-1; 12 bases fit TRBD2. V trimming: 0 bases; J trimming: 9 bases; junction bases outside the gene matches: 4. Germline CDR1 reads SGHRS; CDR2 reads YFSETQ. This CDR3 is 15 amino acids long. CDR3 in DNA: TGCGCCAGCAGCTTGGGACTAGCGGGAGAAAGTGAGCAGTTCTTC. This codes for CASSLGLAGESEQFF. The entire variable domain, with the rest obtained from reference TRBV5-1 and TRBJ2-1, is as follows: KAGVTQTPRYLIKTRGQQVTLSCSPISGHRSVSWYQQTPGQGLQFLFEYFSETQRNKGNFPGRFSGRQFSNSRSEMNVSTLELGDSALYLCASSLGLAGESEQFFGPGTRLTVL.

The sample holds one count of this clone. The chain couples TRBV6-7 to TRBJ2-1; TRBD2 might be the D (5 bases). TRBV6-7 is recorded as an ORF, its role being uncertain. V dropped 5 bases and J dropped 14 bases, with 16 bases sitting between them. CDR3 length: 12 residues. The CDR3 reads CASSQPTRVKFF. Written as DNA, the CDR3 is TGTGCCAGCAGTCAACCTACTAGGGTTAAGTTCTTC.

This chain joins TRBV13 and TRBJ2-3, with 7 positions matching TRBD1. Losses at the gene ends were 6 bases for V and 6 bases for J; bases not matched to a gene: 9. This CDR3 region has 14 residues. Germline V lookup: CDR1 PRHDT, CDR2 FYEKMQ (reference sequence). The CDR3 DNA is TGTGCCAGCAGACAAGGGGGCGTCCGCGATACGCAGTATTTT. Its translation: CASRQGGVRDTQYF.

The gene calls are TRBV10-2 and TRBJ2-5; 9 bases line up with TRBD2. CDR3 length equals 15 residues. J gave up 2 bases and V 8 bases, and 9 bases lay outside the gene matches. CDR1 is WSHSY and CDR2 is SAAADI in the germline V gene. In DNA, the CDR3 is TGCGCCAGCCGTGTTCAGACTAGCGGACAAGAGACCCAGTACTTC. Its translation: CASRVQTSGQETQYF.

This rearrangement joins TRBV29-1 to TRBJ2-7, with unresolved D. This CDR3 has 13 residues. The V end lost 4 bases, the J end lost 9 bases, and 19 bases lay between the germline ends. CDR1 is SQVTM and CDR2 is ANQGSEA in the germline V gene. This chain's CDR3 is CSVVSSPGLGQYF. The CDR3 bases are TGCAGCGTTGTATCTAGTCCGGGTCTGGGGCAGTACTTC.

This clone was observed once. The chain carries TRBV5-4 and TRBJ2-1, with 14 bases aligning to TRBD2. The CDR3 runs to 14 residues. V was pared by 6 bases and J by 7 bases, with 3 bases of the junction left unmatched. Germline CDR1 SGHNT, CDR2 YYREEE (reference sequence). The CDR3 DNA sequence: TGTGCCAGCAACAGACTAGCGGGGGGGAATGAGCAGTTCTTC. Encoded protein: CASNRLAGGNEQFF.

This clone has only one observation. The chain has TRBV29-1 and TRBJ1-1; TRBD1 matches at 9 bases. Germline trimming cut 6 bases from V and 7 bases from J; bases unmatched to any gene: 3. CDR1 SQVTM and CDR2 ANQGSEA come from the germline V gene. CDR3 size: 11 residues. The CDR3 DNA follows: TGCAGCGTCGACAGGGGGGTTGAAGCTTTCTTT. Encoded protein: CSVDRGVEAFF.

This chain uses TRBV11-2 with TRBJ1-2, with 7 bases identical to TRBD1. Germline V gene data show CDR1 as SGHAT and CDR2 as FQNNGV. This CDR3 comprises 17 residues. The junction had 8 bases not matched to a gene; V was cut back by 1 base and J by 0 bases. This chain's CDR3 is CASSLGHPGTANYGYTF. The CDR3 nucleotides are TGTGCCAGCAGCTTAGGGCACCCCGGGACAGCTAACTATGGCTACACCTTC.

The chain carries TRBV5-1 and TRBJ2-1; D is possibly TRBD2 (5 bases). Germline CDR1 and CDR2: SGHRS and YFSETQ. The CDR3 runs 17 residues. V was trimmed by 4 bases and J by 6 bases, leaving 23 bases between them. CDR3 nucleotides: TGCGCCAGCAGCACGGGGATCGGGCCGTTACCCGGCAATGAGCAGTTCTTC. This translates into CASSTGIGPLPGNEQFF. The full variable domain, with the rest looked up from reference TRBV5-1 and TRBJ2-1, is KAGVTQTPRYLIKTRGQQVTLSCSPISGHRSVSWYQQTPGQGLQFLFEYFSETQRNKGNFPGRFSGRQFSNSRSEMNVSTLELGDSALYLCASSTGIGPLPGNEQFFGPGTRLTVL.

The chain uses TRBV27 and TRBJ1-2, with 9 bases lining up with TRBD1. The V gene's germline CDR1 is MNHEY and CDR2 SMNVEV (reference sequence). This CDR3 contains 13 residues. V lost 4 bases to trimming and J lost 3 bases; unmatched junction nucleotides: 0. CDR3 region: CASSWDRDYGYTF. The CDR3 nucleotides read TGTGCCAGCAGTTGGGACAGGGACTATGGCTACACCTTC.

The J gene is TRBJ1-1, the V gene TRBV30; tentative D call: TRBD1 (5 bases). Trimming removed 0 bases at V and 6 bases at J, with 14 bases between. CDR1 is GTSNPN, CDR2 SVGIG, per germline (reference sequence). This CDR3 region has 14 residues. CDR3 region: CAWSVRSGWAEAFF. As DNA, the CDR3 is TGTGCCTGGAGTGTACGGTCAGGGTGGGCTGAAGCTTTCTTT.

V gene TRBV7-2 combines with J gene TRBJ2-2, with TRBD1 as a possible D gene (5 bases). V was shortened by 3 bases and J by 0 bases, with 11 bases between the two germline ends. CDR3 length: 16 amino acids. CDR1 and CDR2 from the germline V gene are SGHTA and FQGNSA. In DNA, the CDR3 is TGTGCCAGCAGCTTGCAATGGACATCGAACACCGGGGAGCTGTTTTTT. Translation gives CASSLQWTSNTGELFF.

This clone was detected a few times. V gene TRBV7-9 combines with J gene TRBJ2-7; TRBD2 matches 13 bases. Germline CDR1 reads SEHNR; CDR2 reads FQNEAQ (reference sequence). V lost 2 bases to trimming and J lost 4 bases; unmatched junction nucleotides: 5. The CDR3 extends over 16 amino acids. As DNA, the CDR3 is TGTGCCAGCAGCTTAAGGACTAGCGGGAGCCCGTACGAGCAGTACTTC. Encoded protein: CASSLRTSGSPYEQYF.

In this sample, this clone turned up a few times. The J gene is TRBJ2-5, the V gene TRBV7-2, with 7 bases lining up with TRBD1. The CDR3 runs 16 residues. CDR1 SGHTA and CDR2 FQGNSA come from the germline V gene. V shed 5 bases, J shed 3 bases, and the junction held 12 bases outside the gene matches. The CDR3 bases are TGTGCCAGCAGCCATCGGACAGGCGTCGCGAAAGAGACCCAGTACTTC. Translated: CASSHRTGVAKETQYF. Looking up the rest from reference TRBV7-2 and TRBJ2-5 gives the full variable domain: GAGVSQSPSNKVTEKGKDVELRCDPISGHTALYWYRQSLGQGLEFLIYFQGNSAPDKSGLPSDRFSAERTGGSVSTLTIQRTQQEDSAVYLCASSHRTGVAKETQYFGPGTRLLVL.

This sequence joins TRBV4-3 and TRBJ1-6; weak D call: TRBD1 (6 bases). The V gene's germline CDR1 is LGHNA and CDR2 YSLEER. Trimming left V 0 bases short and J 4 bases short, with 7 bases between. This CDR3 comprises 15 residues. CDR3 amino acids: CASSQEGTYNSPLHF. CDR3 in DNA: TGCGCCAGCAGCCAAGAGGGGACATATAATTCACCCCTCCACTTT.

This rearrangement joins TRBV7-3 to TRBJ2-3; 9 bases are a match to TRBD1. The germline V gene has CDR1 SGHTA and CDR2 FQGTGA. The V and J ends lost 4 bases and 4 bases, in that order; junction bases with no gene match: 6. The CDR3 is made up of 15 amino acids. The DNA for the CDR3 is TGTGCCAGCAGCTCCGGGACAGGGTACTCAGATACGCAGTATTTT. Translating gives CASSSGTGYSDTQYF.